The source of this T cell receptor beta chain is a study of T-cell reconstitution after alpha-beta-depleted transplantation in children. Findings of the study overall: Expanded graft clones, several hundred of them, were reportedly the source of alpha-beta T cells about two months after transplant. When one year had passed after transplant, most T-cell counts and diversity came from newly produced T cells.

A word on this clonotype: The antigen is not known.

Per the germline V gene, CDR1 is MDHEN and CDR2 is SYDVKM. Deletions cut 4 bases from V and 7 bases from J, with 17 bases between. CDR3 length: 14 amino acids. During its preparation, the TCRbeta library received unique molecular identifiers. TCRdb independently ran MiXCR on the PCR reads; one entry per CDR3 protein. The table includes about 200,000 distinct CDR3 sequences, under 20% detected once. The sequence was collected from a male patient under 10 years old who had a stem cell transplant for acute lymphoblastic leukemia, so the T cells may come from the graft donor. The input for sequencing was PBMCs, mostly from graft donor cells, taken 360 days after TCRalphabeta/CD19-depleted stem cell transplant. This chain links TRBV28 with TRBJ2-7; D assignment may be TRBD1 or TRBD2 (5 bases each). Here the CDR3 reads CASSWGTPSWEQYF. The CDR3 region has the DNA TGTGCCAGCAGTTGGGGGACGCCCTCGTGGGAGCAGTACTTC.